This T cell receptor beta chain was identified in a study of blood T cell repertoires in COVID-19. Study overall: Sites across the United States, Italy and Spain contributed samples from acute and convalescent COVID-19. From T cells, B-cell-depleted T cells, or PBMCs came the material, which was cDNA or gDNA.

Only in-frame clones appear in the TCRdb table, and some are missing; sequencing was by immunoSEQ multiplex PCR. The table shows some 16,000 clones, with around 87% occurring only once. The clonotype was recovered from a human donor in a cohort sampled during active COVID-19. The source material was peripheral blood.

CDR3 coding DNA: TGTGCCAGCAGCGTAGCTGCCGGGTCGGACACCGGGGAGCTGTTTTTT. Its protein product is CASSVAAGSDTGELFF. This rearrangement joins TRBV9 to TRBJ2-2; D ambiguous. The germline V and J ends were trimmed by 0 bases and 3 bases, with 12 bases remaining between them. The germline V gene encodes CDR1 SGDLS and CDR2 YYNGEE. This CDR3 region has 16 residues.